A few counts support the clone carrying this TCR beta chain. This entry belongs to a study of sequential checkpoint blockade in melanoma. Looking at the study overall: Arm A got nivolumab then ipilimumab; arm B the reverse, 1:1.

The CDR3 contains 11 residues. Treatment in this sample: randomized to nivolumab then ipilimumab (arm A) or the reverse (arm B). Patients had received no earlier DNA-damaging chemotherapy. Live CD3+CD8+ CD19− CD56− cells were sorted from PBMCs. The repertoire was sequenced with immunoSEQ multiplex PCR; TCRdb's copy has only in-frame clones and lacks some. Of under 45,000 clones listed, 80% to 90% were seen once; the top ten hold around 5.4%. Sequencing used CD8+ T cells sorted from blood (inferred from file names), obtained from a patient given nivolumab and ipilimumab in sequence. This rearrangement joins TRBV21-1 to TRBJ1-4; the listed D gene, TRBD1, was not tested against the DNA. TRBV21-1 is an annotated pseudogene. The clonotype comes from a human donor with melanoma. Here the CDR3 reads CKGHGEEKLFF. CDR3 nucleotide sequence: TGTAAGGGGCATGGGGAAGAAAAACTGTTTTTT.